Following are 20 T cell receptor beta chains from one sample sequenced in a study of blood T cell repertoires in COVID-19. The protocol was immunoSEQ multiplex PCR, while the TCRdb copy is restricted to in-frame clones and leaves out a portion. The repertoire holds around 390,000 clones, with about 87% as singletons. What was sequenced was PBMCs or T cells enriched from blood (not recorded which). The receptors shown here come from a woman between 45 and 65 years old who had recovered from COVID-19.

The CDR3 loop is CASSQVQGTQYF. The CDR3 coding sequence is TGTGCCAGCAGCCAAGTACAGGGGACCCAGTACTTC. The V call is TRBV3-1 (or the pseudogene TRBV3-2), the J call TRBJ2-5, with a weak D call TRBD1 (6 bases). V lost 1 base, J lost 7 bases, and 7 bases lay in between. There are 12 residues in the CDR3. Germline V CDR1 and CDR2: LGHDT, YNNKEL (reference sequence).

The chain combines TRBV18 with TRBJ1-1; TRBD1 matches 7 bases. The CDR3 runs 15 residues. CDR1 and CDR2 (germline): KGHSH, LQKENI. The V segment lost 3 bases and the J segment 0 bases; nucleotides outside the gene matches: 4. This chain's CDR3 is CASSPQQGMNTEAFF. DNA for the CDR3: TGTGCCAGCTCACCTCAACAGGGGATGAACACTGAAGCTTTCTTT.

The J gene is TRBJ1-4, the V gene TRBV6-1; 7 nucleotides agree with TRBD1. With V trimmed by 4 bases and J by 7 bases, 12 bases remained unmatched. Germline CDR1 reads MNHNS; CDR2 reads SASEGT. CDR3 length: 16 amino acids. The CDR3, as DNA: TGTGCCAGCAGTGGCCTTAACAGGGGCCGCGTTGAAAAACTGTTTTTT. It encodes CASSGLNRGRVEKLFF.

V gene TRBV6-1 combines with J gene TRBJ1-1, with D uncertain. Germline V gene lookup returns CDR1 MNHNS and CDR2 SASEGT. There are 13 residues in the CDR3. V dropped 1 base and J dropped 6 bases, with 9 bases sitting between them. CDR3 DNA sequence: TGTGCCAGCAGTGAAGTCTTTCGGGCTGAAGCTTTCTTT. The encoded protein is CASSEVFRAEAFF.

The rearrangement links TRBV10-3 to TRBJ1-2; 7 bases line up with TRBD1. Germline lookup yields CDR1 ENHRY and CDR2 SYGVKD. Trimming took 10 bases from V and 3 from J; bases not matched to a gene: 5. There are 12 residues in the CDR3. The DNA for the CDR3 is TGTGCCACCGGGACAGACTACTATGGCTACACCTTC. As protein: CATGTDYYGYTF.

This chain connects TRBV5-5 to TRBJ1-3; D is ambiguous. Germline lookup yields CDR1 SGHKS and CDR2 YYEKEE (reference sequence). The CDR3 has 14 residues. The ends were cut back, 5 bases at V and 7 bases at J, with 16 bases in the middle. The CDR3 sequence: CASSSVHSGNTIYF. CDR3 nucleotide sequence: TGTGCCAGCAGTTCAGTCCACTCGGGTAACACCATATATTTT. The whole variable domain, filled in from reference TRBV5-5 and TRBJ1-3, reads DAGVTQSPTHLIKTRGQQVTLRCSPISGHKSVSWYQQVLGQGPQFIFQYYEKEERGRGNFPDRFSARQFPNYSSELNVNALLLGDSALYLCASSSVHSGNTIYFGEGSWLTVV.

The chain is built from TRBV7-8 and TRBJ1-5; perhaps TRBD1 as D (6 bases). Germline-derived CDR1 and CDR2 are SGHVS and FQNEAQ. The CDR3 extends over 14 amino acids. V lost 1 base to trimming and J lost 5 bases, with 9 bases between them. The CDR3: CASSLGDTYQPQHF. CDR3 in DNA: TGTGCCAGCAGCTTAGGGGACACTTATCAGCCCCAGCATTTT.

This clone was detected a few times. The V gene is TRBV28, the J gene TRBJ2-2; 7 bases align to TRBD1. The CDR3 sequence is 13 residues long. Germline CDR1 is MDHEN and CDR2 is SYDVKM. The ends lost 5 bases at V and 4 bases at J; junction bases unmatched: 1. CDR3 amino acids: CASSPGGTGELFF. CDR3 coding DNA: TGTGCCAGCAGTCCAGGGGGCACCGGGGAGCTGTTTTTT.

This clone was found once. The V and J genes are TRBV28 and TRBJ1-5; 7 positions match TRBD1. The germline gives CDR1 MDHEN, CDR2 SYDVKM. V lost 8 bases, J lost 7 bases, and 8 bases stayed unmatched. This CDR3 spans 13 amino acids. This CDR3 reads CASLTGTFQPQHF. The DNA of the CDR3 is TGTGCCAGCCTGACAGGGACGTTCCAGCCCCAGCATTTT.

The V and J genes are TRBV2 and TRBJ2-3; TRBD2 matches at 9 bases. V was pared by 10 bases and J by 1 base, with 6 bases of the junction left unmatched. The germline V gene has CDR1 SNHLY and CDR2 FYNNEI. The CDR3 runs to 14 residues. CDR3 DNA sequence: TGTGCCAACAAACAGCGGGGGGGCACAGATACGCAGTATTTT. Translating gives CANKQRGGTDTQYF.

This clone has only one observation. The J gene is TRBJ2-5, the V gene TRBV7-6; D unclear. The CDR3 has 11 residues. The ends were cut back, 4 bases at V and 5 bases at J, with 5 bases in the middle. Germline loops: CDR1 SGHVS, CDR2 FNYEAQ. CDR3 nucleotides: TGTGCCAGCAGCTACGGGGAGACCCAGTACTTC. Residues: CASSYGETQYF.

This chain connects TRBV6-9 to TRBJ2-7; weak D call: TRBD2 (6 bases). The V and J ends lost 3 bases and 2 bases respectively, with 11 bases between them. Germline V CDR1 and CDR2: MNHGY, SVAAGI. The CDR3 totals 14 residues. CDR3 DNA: TGTGCCAGCAGTTACCCCGGGGGTCCCTACGAGCAGTACTTC. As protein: CASSYPGGPYEQYF.

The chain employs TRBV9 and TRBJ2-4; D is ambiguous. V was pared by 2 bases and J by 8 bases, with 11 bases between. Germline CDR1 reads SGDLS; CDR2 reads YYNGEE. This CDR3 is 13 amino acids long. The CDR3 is CASSVTPRDIQYF. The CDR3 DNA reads TGTGCCAGCAGCGTCACTCCTCGTGACATTCAGTACTTC.

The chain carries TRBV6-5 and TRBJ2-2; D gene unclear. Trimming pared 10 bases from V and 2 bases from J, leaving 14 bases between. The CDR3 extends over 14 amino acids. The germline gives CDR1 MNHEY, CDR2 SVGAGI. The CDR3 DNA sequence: TGTGCCACCCTCGGAGAGCCTAACACCGGGGAGCTGTTTTTT. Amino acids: CATLGEPNTGELFF.

In DNA form, the CDR3 reads TGTGCCTCGACAGTGTACAATGGCTACACCTTC. Amino acids: CASTVYNGYTF. V is TRBV12-3 or TRBV12-4 and J is TRBJ1-2, with D possibly TRBD1 on 5 matching bases. V lost 11 bases, J lost 6 bases, and 13 bases lay in between. The CDR3 totals 11 residues.

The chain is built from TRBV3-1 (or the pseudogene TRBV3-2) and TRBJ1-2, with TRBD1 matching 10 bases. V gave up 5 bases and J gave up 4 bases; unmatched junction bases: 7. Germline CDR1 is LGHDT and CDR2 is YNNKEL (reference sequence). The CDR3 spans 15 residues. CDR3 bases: TGTGCCAGCAGCTATAGGGACAGGGGAGGCTATGGCTACACCTTC. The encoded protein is CASSYRDRGGYGYTF.

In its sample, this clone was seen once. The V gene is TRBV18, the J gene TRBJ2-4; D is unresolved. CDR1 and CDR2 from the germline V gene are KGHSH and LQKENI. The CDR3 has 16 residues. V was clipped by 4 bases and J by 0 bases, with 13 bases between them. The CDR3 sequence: CASSQTRTLAKNIQYF. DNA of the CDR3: TGTGCCAGCTCACAAACGCGTACTCTAGCCAAAAACATTCAGTACTTC.

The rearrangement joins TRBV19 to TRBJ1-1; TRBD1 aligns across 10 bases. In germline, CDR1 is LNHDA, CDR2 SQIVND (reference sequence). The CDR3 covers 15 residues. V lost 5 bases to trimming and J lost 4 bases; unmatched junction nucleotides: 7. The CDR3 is CASSERQGASTEAFF. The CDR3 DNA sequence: TGTGCCAGTAGTGAGAGACAGGGGGCCAGCACTGAAGCTTTCTTT.

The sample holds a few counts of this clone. In DNA, the CDR3 is TGTGCCAGCAGTTCGGGGACATTTCTCGGAGCCGGGGAGCTGTTTTTT. Translating gives CASSSGTFLGAGELFF. The rearrangement uses TRBV28 and TRBJ2-2; tentatively, D is TRBD1 (6 bases). In germline, CDR1 is MDHEN, CDR2 SYDVKM. The CDR3 contains 16 residues. Trimming pared 4 bases from V and 6 bases from J, leaving 18 bases between. The whole variable domain, filled in from reference TRBV28 and TRBJ2-2, reads DVKVTQSSRYLVKRTGEKVFLECVQDMDHENMFWYRQDPGLGLRLIYFSYDVKMKEKGDIPEGYSVSREKKERFSLILESASTNQTSMYLCASSSGTFLGAGELFFGEGSRLTVL.

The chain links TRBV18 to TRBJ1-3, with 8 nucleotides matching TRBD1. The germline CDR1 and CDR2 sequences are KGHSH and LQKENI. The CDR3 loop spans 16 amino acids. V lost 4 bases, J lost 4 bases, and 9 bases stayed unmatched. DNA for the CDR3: TGTGCCAGCTCACTTACAGGGGGATCGGAAGGAAACACCATATATTTT. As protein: CASSLTGGSEGNTIYF.